The 15 T cell receptor beta chains listed next were all sequenced from one sample in a study of T cell repertoires and Cas9 in healthy adults. TCRdb's table, derived via immunoSEQ multiplex PCR, lists solely in-frame clones and lacks some. This table has about 22,000 clones, approximately 90% appearing once. Source material: CD4+ effector T cells (CD127+, CD25-, CD137-, CD154-) from PBMCs; culture status not recorded. The receptors originated from a human donor in good health.

This chain uses TRBV18 with TRBJ1-2; weak D call: TRBD1 (6 bases). Germline V gene data show CDR1 as KGHSH and CDR2 as LQKENI. Trimming stripped 6 bases from V and 2 bases from J, with 16 bases between. The CDR3 has 15 residues. The CDR3 bases are TGTGCCAGCTCGCCCGACAGGTCCTCCAACTATGGCTACACCTTC. Its protein is CASSPDRSSNYGYTF.

This chain connects TRBV27 to TRBJ1-1, with D unclear. This CDR3 has 10 residues. Germline CDR1 reads MNHEY; CDR2 reads SMNVEV (reference sequence). Trimming cost V 7 bases and J 11 bases, with 11 bases left between them. The CDR3 region has the DNA TGTGCCAGCACGTCCTGGGGTGCTTTCTTT. Translating it yields CASTSWGAFF.

This sequence joins TRBV7-2 and TRBJ2-1; 7 nucleotides match TRBD2. The CDR3 extends over 13 amino acids. The V and J ends lost 5 bases and 6 bases, in that order; junction bases with no gene match: 4. Germline CDR1 reads SGHTA; CDR2 reads FQGNSA. CDR3 sequence (DNA): TGTGCCAGCAGCGGCCGGGGGGTCAATGAGCAGTTCTTC. This codes for CASSGRGVNEQFF.

Only one count was recorded for this clone. V gene TRBV5-4 combines with J gene TRBJ2-1; D is possibly TRBD2 (6 bases). The CDR3 totals 16 residues. Looked up from germline, CDR1 is SGHNT and CDR2 is YYREEE (reference sequence). Trimming shortened V by 3 bases and J by 1 base, and 14 bases separated the two germline ends. The CDR3 sequence: CASSSVRAGSYNEQFF. For the CDR3, the DNA is TGTGCCAGCAGCTCCGTACGAGCGGGTTCCTACAATGAGCAGTTCTTC.

V usage is TRBV11-2 and J usage is TRBJ2-3; 9 nucleotides line up with TRBD1. The CDR3 extends over 15 amino acids. Germline CDR1 is SGHAT and CDR2 is FQNNGV. J gave up 5 bases and V 6 bases, and 9 bases lay outside the gene matches. The CDR3 region has the DNA TGTGCCAGCAGTCGCCGACAGGGGGGAAAAGATACGCAGTATTTT. Its protein product is CASSRRQGGKDTQYF. The whole variable domain, remainder taken from reference TRBV11-2 and TRBJ2-3, is EAGVAQSPRYKIIEKRQSVAFWCNPISGHATLYWYQQILGQGPKLLIQFQNNGVVDDSQLPKDRFSAERLKGVDSTLKIQPAKLEDSAVYLCASSRRQGGKDTQYFGPGTRLTVL.

The V and J genes are TRBV7-8 and TRBJ1-5, with D unclear. V was cut by 4 bases and J by 7 bases, with 17 bases left in between. The germline V gene has CDR1 SGHVS and CDR2 FQNEAQ. This CDR3 is built from 15 residues. The CDR3 nucleotides read TGTGCCAGCAGCTCGCACACTTCCAACCGGCAGCCCCAGCATTTT. Amino acids: CASSSHTSNRQPQHF.

The chain employs TRBV5-6 and TRBJ2-7; D gene ambiguous. This CDR3 is 17 amino acids long. V was shortened by 1 base and J by 0 bases, with 17 bases between the two germline ends. Per the germline V gene, CDR1 is SGHDT and CDR2 is YYEEEE. The CDR3 bases are TGTGCCAGCAGCTTGTTGGGTGACGGACCGAGCTCCTACGAGCAGTACGTC. Its translation: CASSLLGDGPSSYEQYV.

This chain connects TRBV6-1 to TRBJ2-3, with 12 bases aligning to TRBD2. CDR3 size: 17 residues. Losses at the gene ends were 0 bases for V and 5 bases for J; bases not matched to a gene: 6. CDR1 is MNHNS, CDR2 SASEGT, per germline. CDR3 protein: CASSEAPSGGAGDTQYF. CDR3 nucleotide sequence: TGTGCCAGCAGTGAAGCCCCTAGCGGGGGGGCGGGAGATACGCAGTATTTT.

In this sample, this clone turned up once. V gene TRBV6-5 combines with J gene TRBJ2-1; 9 positions match TRBD1. The V segment lost 7 bases and the J segment 7 bases; nucleotides outside the gene matches: 8. Germline V gene lookup returns CDR1 MNHEY and CDR2 SVGAGI. There are 14 residues in the CDR3. CDR3: CASKLDRGSNEQFF. The CDR3 nucleotides read TGTGCCAGCAAATTAGACAGGGGGTCAAATGAGCAGTTCTTC.

The chain couples TRBV7-9 to TRBJ1-2; 7 bases align to TRBD1. The CDR3 has 14 residues. With 7 bases clipped from V and 2 bases from J, the junction kept 7 bases outside the gene matches. The V gene's germline CDR1 is SEHNR and CDR2 FQNEAQ (reference sequence). This CDR3 is CASTPGTANYGYTF. CDR3 coding DNA: TGTGCCAGCACCCCCGGGACAGCCAACTATGGCTACACCTTC.

Concerning this clone: The same CDR3 can be traced to other DNA sequences in this sample. The V gene is TRBV7-9, the J gene TRBJ2-2; TRBD1 might be the D (5 bases). The CDR3 consists of 15 residues. Deletions cut 10 bases from V and 1 base from J, with 16 bases between. Germline CDR1 is SEHNR and CDR2 is FQNEAQ (reference sequence). The CDR3 DNA follows: TGTGCCAAGACCCGGACCGGACAGAACACCGGGGAGCTGTTTTTT. Protein: CAKTRTGQNTGELFF.

This rearrangement joins TRBV7-9 to TRBJ2-5; 7 bases match TRBD2. With V trimmed by 0 bases and J by 5 bases, 3 bases remained unmatched. The CDR3 runs to 14 residues. Germline values: CDR1 SEHNR, CDR2 FQNEAQ (reference sequence). This chain's CDR3 is CASSLAGGEETQYF. CDR3 DNA sequence: TGTGCCAGCAGCTTAGCGGGAGGGGAGGAGACCCAGTACTTC.

CDR3 protein: CASSLATNRGGTGELFF. The CDR3 DNA follows: TGTGCCAGCAGCTTGGCAACGAACCGGGGCGGCACCGGGGAGCTGTTTTTT. V usage is TRBV5-4 and J usage is TRBJ2-2; the D call may be TRBD1 or TRBD2 (5 bases each). Germline V lookup: CDR1 SGHNT, CDR2 YYREEE (reference sequence). V gave up 0 bases and J gave up 4 bases, with 16 bases separating them. The CDR3 totals 17 residues.

V and J are TRBV5-5 and TRBJ2-3, with D unresolved. The length of the CDR3 is 13 residues. Germline CDR1 is SGHKS and CDR2 is YYEKEE (reference sequence). Trimming took off 0 bases at V and 3 bases at J, with 5 bases between the two ends. The CDR3 sequence is CASSLEFTDTQYF. DNA of the CDR3: TGTGCCAGCAGCTTGGAGTTTACAGATACGCAGTATTTT.

J is TRBJ1-5 and V is TRBV19; D is uncertain. The CDR3 totals 16 residues. CDR1 is LNHDA, CDR2 SQIVND, per germline (reference sequence). V lost 1 base, J lost 3 bases, and 13 bases lay in between. CDR3 amino acids: CASSIVGYSDNQPQHF. CDR3 nucleotides: TGTGCCAGTAGTATAGTTGGCTACAGCGACAATCAGCCCCAGCATTTT.